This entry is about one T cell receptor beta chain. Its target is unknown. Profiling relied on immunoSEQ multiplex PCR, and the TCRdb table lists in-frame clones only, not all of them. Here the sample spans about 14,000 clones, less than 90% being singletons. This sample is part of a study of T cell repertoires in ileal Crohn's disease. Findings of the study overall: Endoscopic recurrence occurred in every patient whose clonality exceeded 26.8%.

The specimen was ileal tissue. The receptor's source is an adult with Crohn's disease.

For the CDR3, the DNA is TGCGCCAGCAGCTTGGCGGGCGGGATAGGGACAGATACGCAGTATTTT. Protein: CASSLAGGIGTDTQYF. The chain carries TRBV5-1 and TRBJ2-3, with D possibly matching TRBD2 (6 bases). Trimming removed 0 bases from V and 3 bases from J, with 14 bases in between. CDR1 and CDR2 (germline): SGHRS, YFSETQ. The CDR3 extends over 16 amino acids. The full variable domain, its missing parts supplied by reference TRBV5-1 and TRBJ2-3, is KAGVTQTPRYLIKTRGQQVTLSCSPISGHRSVSWYQQTPGQGLQFLFEYFSETQRNKGNFPGRFSGRQFSNSRSEMNVSTLELGDSALYLCASSLAGGIGTDTQYFGPGTRLTVL.